This TCR beta chain is drawn from a study of cytomegalovirus exposure and HLA in healthy donors. In the study overall: Findings of an earlier analysis included about 100 million unique TCR beta sequences from 200 million or so T cells.

After removal of 8 bases from V and 3 bases from J, the junction contained 3 bases not matched to a gene. The CDR3 consists of 13 residues. Germline CDR1 and CDR2: MNHNY and SVGAGI (reference sequence). General study findings and limits: The authors enumerated roughly 160 TCR beta chains as linked to cytomegalovirus. Reports indicate that TCR beta sequences accurately predicted the HLA-A and HLA-B alleles of most subjects. The analysis excluded some indistinguishable V segments, including TRBV6-2 and TRBV6-3.

Concerning this clone itself: What it binds is unknown.

Primers included in the PCR were 60 Vbeta and 13 Jbeta primers. This table comes from immunoSEQ multiplex PCR, and its TCRdb copy is limited to in-frame clones, with some not included. The repertoire has some 57,000 clones, about 81% of them found once; the top ten carry roughly 5.2%. The TCR was taken from a woman younger than 45 in good health and CMV-seronegative. The sample was PBMCs. The V gene is TRBV6-6, the J gene TRBJ1-4; 7 bases match TRBD1. Here the CDR3 DNA reads TGTGCCAGCGGAGGACAGGCTAATGAAAAACTGTTTTTT. It is translated as CASGGQANEKLFF.